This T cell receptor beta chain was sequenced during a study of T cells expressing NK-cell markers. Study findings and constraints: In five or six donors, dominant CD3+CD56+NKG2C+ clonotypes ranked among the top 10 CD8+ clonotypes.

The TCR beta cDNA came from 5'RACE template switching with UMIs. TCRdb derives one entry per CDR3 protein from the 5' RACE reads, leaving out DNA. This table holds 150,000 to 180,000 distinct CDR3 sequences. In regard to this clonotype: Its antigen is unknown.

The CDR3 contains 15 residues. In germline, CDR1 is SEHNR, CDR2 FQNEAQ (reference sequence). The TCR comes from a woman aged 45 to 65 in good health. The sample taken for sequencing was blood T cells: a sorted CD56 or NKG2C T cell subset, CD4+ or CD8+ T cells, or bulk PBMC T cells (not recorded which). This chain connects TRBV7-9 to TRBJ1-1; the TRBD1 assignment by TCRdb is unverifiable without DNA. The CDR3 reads CASSLDQGMNTEAFF.